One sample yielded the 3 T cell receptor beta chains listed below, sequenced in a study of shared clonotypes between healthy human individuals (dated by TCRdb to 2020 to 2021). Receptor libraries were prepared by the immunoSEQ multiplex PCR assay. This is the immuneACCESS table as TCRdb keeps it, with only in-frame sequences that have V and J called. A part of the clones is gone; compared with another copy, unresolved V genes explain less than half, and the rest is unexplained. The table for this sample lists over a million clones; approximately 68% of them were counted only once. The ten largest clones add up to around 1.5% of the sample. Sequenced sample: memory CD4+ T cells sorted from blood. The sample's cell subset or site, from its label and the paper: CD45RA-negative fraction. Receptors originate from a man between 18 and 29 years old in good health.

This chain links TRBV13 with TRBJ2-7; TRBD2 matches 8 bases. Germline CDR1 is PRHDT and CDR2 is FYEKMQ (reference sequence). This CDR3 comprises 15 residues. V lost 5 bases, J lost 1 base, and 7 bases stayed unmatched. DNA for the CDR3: TGTGCCAGCAGCCTTAGCGGGACTCCGTCCTACGAGCAGTACTTC. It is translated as CASSLSGTPSYEQYF.

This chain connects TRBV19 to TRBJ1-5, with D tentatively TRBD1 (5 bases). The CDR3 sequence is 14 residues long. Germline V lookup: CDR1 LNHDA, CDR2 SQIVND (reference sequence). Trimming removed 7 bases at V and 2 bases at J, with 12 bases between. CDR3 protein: CASTGRDGNQPQHF. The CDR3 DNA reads TGTGCCAGTACAGGCAGGGATGGCAATCAGCCCCAGCATTTT.

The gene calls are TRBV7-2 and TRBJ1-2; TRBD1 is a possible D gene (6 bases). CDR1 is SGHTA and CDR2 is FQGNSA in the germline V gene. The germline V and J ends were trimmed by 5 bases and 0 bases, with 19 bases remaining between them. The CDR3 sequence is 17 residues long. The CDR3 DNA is TGTGCCAGCAGCCAGGGGCCGGGGAAGAGGGCTAACTATGGCTACACCTTC. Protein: CASSQGPGKRANYGYTF.